This TCR beta chain was sequenced in a study of blood T cell repertoires in COVID-19. Study background: Acute and convalescent COVID-19 specimens originated in the United States, Italy and Spain. From T cells, B-cell-depleted T cells, or PBMCs came the material, which was cDNA or gDNA.

Original analysis: Estimates of nucleated cell counts were drawn from the amplification of reference gene primers. Measured with immunoSEQ multiplex PCR; TCRdb has only the in-frame clones, and not every one. From that table come the V and J calls and clone size; the DNA was used to work out D and trimming. This repertoire shows under 250,000 clones, about nine tenths found once; its top ten account for roughly 2.6%. Seattle-derived patients entered the study during active infection and were followed longitudinally. This TCR was sampled from a young man with COVID-19, enrolled during active disease. The sequencing sample was made of peripheral blood.

CDR3 DNA: TGTGCCAGTAGTATAGCACAGGGAAACGAGCAGTACTTC. Its translation: CASSIAQGNEQYF. The chain combines TRBV19 with TRBJ2-7, with D possibly TRBD1 on 6 matching bases. The CDR3 length is 13 residues. CDR1 and CDR2 from the germline V gene are LNHDA and SQIVND (reference sequence). Trimming took 1 base from V and 5 from J, leaving 9 bases between them.